This T cell receptor (beta chain) was sequenced during a study of T cell responses to AZD1222 COVID-19 vaccine. The study's findings and limits: With dominance at 160-218 and 743-854, vaccine-associated CD4 TCRs spanned spike. Females outnumbered males among donors, who were mostly white British; clonal diversity was possibly underestimated.

Comment on this clone: The antigen is undetermined.

Repertoires were generated with immunoSEQ multiplex PCR, while TCRdb's copy carries only in-frame clones and drops some. The table has over 150,000 clones, approximately 92% seen once. The CDR3 has 13 residues. V lost 2 bases to trimming and J lost 3 bases, with 8 bases between them. Germline CDR1 reads SGHTS; CDR2 reads YDEGEE. The chain carries TRBV5-8 and TRBJ1-2; D call uncertain. The source was peripheral blood, collected on day 0 of AZD1222 vaccination. The source of this sequence is an adult in good health. The CDR3 DNA reads as TGTGCCAGCAGCTTTGAGGGCTACTATGGCTACACCTTC. As protein: CASSFEGYYGYTF. The variable domain in full, completed from reference TRBV5-8 and TRBJ1-2, reads EAGVTQSPTHLIKTRGQQATLRCSPISGHTSVYWYQQALGLGLQFLLWYDEGEERNRGNFPPRFSGRQFPNYSSELNVNALELEDSALYLCASSFEGYYGYTFGSGTRLTVV.